The present T cell receptor (beta chain) was sequenced within a study of cytomegalovirus exposure and HLA in healthy donors. Background on the study: Unique TCRs from HLA-typed donors, 75 million to 100 million of them, were held in an early data release. Findings and limits, study-wide: Sequencing depth across donors, presence/absence analyses assumed, was roughly uniform. Common viral pathogens were later found to be apparently linked to several of the most significant clusters. Associated with cytomegalovirus, according to the listing, were some 180 TCR beta chains.

Amplification used 60 Vbeta primers and 13 Jbeta primers. TCRdb's copy holds only in-frame clones and misses some; the assay was immunoSEQ multiplex PCR. The data hold around 100,000 clones, with less than 80% observed a single time. The count of this clone is one. Its target is unknown. The CDR3 runs to 15 residues. Germline loops: CDR1 MNHNS, CDR2 SASEGT. V trimming: 7 bases; J trimming: 8 bases; junction bases outside the gene matches: 12. The TCR was taken from a middle-aged woman in good health and CMV-seropositive. The gene calls are TRBV6-1 and TRBJ1-4, with 8 bases identical to TRBD1. Sequences were obtained from PBMCs. This CDR3 reads CASTESTRGLEKLFF. Written as DNA, the CDR3 is TGTGCCAGCACGGAGTCAACCAGGGGGCTCGAAAAACTGTTTTTT.